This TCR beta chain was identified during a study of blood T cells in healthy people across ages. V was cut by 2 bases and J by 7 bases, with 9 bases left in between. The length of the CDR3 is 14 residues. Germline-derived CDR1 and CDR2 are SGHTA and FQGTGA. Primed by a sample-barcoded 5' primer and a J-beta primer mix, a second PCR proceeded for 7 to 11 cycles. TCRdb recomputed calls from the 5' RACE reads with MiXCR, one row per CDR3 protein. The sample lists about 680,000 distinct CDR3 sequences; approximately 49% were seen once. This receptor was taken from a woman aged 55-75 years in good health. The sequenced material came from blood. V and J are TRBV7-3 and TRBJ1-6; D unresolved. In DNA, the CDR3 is TGTGCCAGCAGCTTAGAGGTCCGGAATTCACCCCTCCACTTT. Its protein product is CASSLEVRNSPLHF. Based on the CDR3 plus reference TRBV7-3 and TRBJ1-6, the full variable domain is GAGVSQTPSNKVTEKGKYVELRCDPISGHTALYWYRQSLGQGPEFLIYFQGTGAADDSGLPNDRFFAVRPEGSVSTLKIQRTERGDSAVYLCASSLEVRNSPLHFGNGTRLTVT.